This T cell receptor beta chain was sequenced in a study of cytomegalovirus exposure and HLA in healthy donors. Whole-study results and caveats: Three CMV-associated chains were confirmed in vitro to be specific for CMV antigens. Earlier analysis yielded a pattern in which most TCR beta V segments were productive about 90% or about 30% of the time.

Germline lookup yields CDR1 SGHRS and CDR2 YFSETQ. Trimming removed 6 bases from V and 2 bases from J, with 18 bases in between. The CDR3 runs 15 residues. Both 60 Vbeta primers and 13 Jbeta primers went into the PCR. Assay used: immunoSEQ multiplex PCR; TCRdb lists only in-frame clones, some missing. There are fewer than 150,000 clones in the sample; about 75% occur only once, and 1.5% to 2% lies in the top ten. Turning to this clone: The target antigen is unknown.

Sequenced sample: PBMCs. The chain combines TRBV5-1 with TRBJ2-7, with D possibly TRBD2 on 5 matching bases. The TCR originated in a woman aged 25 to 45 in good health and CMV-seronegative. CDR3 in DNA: TGCGCCAGCACCTTCTCGGGCGGACTTACCTACGAGCAGTACTTC. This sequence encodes CASTFSGGLTYEQYF.